Listed below are T cell receptor beta chains from one sample, sequenced in a study of identical twins. TCRdb used MiXCR to reprocess the 5' RACE reads, holding one entry per CDR3 protein. The sample carries 690,000 or so distinct CDR3 sequences, over 8.5% recorded once. The sample was also reused in another study, on yellow fever vaccine responses in identical twins.

The sequenced sample consisted of PBMCs. These receptors were obtained from a woman aged 18-29 years in good health. Each CDR3 is given with its conserved first and last residue. Each record gives: V gene, J gene, clone size, D gene, CDR3 DNA, CDR3 protein. The D gene is left open where the match is weak. Clone size is shown for a subset of rows, as once, few, many or a class of expanded clone.

>TRBV9|TRBJ2-5|NA|NA
TGTGCCAGCAGCGTTGGCGGGGTTGGAGAGACCCAGTACTTC
CASSVGGVGETQYF
>TRBV5-6|TRBJ2-2|few|TRBD1
TGTGCCAGCAGCTTGGGCGTGACAGGGGGCCACGGGGAGCTGTTTTTT
CASSLGVTGGHGELFF
>TRBV5-6|TRBJ2-5|NA|TRBD2
TGTGCCAGCAGCGTGGGACTAACCCAAGAGACCCAGTACTTC
CASSVGLTQETQYF
>TRBV20-1|TRBJ2-3|NA|NA
TGCAGTGCTGTCCCCGCTAGCGTCCGGACAGATACGCAGTATTTT
CSAVPASVRTDTQYF
>TRBV29-1|TRBJ2-7|many|TRBD1
TGCAGCGCCAGCGGCGAGGGGGCACCCTACGAGCAGTACTTC
CSASGEGAPYEQYF
>TRBV4-3|TRBJ2-1|NA|TRBD2
TGCGCCAGCAGCCAAGTTGGGCCCCCCGGACTAGCGGGGGGGGAGCAGTTCTTC
CASSQVGPPGLAGGEQFF
>TRBV12-3/TRBV12-4|TRBJ2-5|few|NA
TGTGCCAGCCTGCCGGGGGCCGGAGAGACCCAGTACTTC
CASLPGAGETQYF
>TRBV7-2|TRBJ1-5|many|TRBD1
TGTGCCAGCAGCCCCCTGGCAGGGGGAGGCAATCAGCCCCAGCATTTT
CASSPLAGGGNQPQHF
>TRBV7-2|TRBJ1-1|few|NA
TGTGCCAGCAGCTTACTGGGGGGCGCCACTGAAGCTTTCTTT
CASSLLGGATEAFF
>TRBV7-9|TRBJ2-2|many|NA
TGTGCCAGCAGCTTATCTCAGCGGTACGGGGAGCTGTTTTTT
CASSLSQRYGELFF
>TRBV7-9|TRBJ1-3|few|TRBD1
TGTGCCAGCAGCACCCGGGACAGGGACTCTGGAAACACCATATATTTT
CASSTRDRDSGNTIYF
>TRBV18|TRBJ2-2|NA|NA
TGTGCCAGCTCAGCCCTTGCAGGGTCCGCCACCGGGGAGCTGTTTTTT
CASSALAGSATGELFF
>TRBV4-3|TRBJ2-1|few|NA
TGCGCCAGCAGCCAAGACGTGGCAGTTACCGGTCGGTTCTTC
CASSQDVAVTGRFF
>TRBV29-1|TRBJ2-4|NA|TRBD1
TGCAGAGATCCTGGGACAGCAAAAAACATTCAGCACTTC
CRDPGTAKNIQHF
>TRBV7-7|TRBJ2-2|NA|NA
TGTGCTAGCAGCTTGGCTAGCGTGGGGACCGGGGAGCTGTTTTTT
CASSLASVGTGELFF
>TRBV4-1|TRBJ2-7|many|TRBD1
TGCGCCAGCAGGGGACAGAAGGACTACGAGCAGTACTTC
CASRGQKDYEQYF
>TRBV7-2|TRBJ1-2|few|NA
TGTGCCAGCAGCCAGTCCCCCAGCTATGGCTACACCTTC
CASSQSPSYGYTF
>TRBV5-1|TRBJ2-2|many|TRBD1
TGCGCCAGCAGCTTGGACAGGGGGCCCACCGGGGAGCTGTTTTTT
CASSLDRGPTGELFF
>TRBV24-1|TRBJ2-7|many|TRBD1
TGTGCCACCAGCTGGACAGGGGCCAACTACGAGCAGTACTTC
CATSWTGANYEQYF
>TRBV11-2|TRBJ2-7|few|NA
TGTGCCAGCAGCTTAGATTACGGGGACAAAGCCTACGAGCAGTACTTC
CASSLDYGDKAYEQYF
>TRBV12-3/TRBV12-4|TRBJ2-2|many|NA
TGTGCCAGCAGTTTGAGGGCACGAACAGCGAACACCGGGGAGCTGTTTTTT
CASSLRARTANTGELFF
>TRBV28|TRBJ2-1|NA|TRBD2
TGTGCCAGCAGCCCCCCTCCGGGGGGTCATGAGCAGTTCTTC
CASSPPPGGHEQFF
>TRBV12-3/TRBV12-4|TRBJ2-7|NA|TRBD2
TGTGCCAGCAGTCCCCTTACTAGCGGGATGACCTACGAGCAGTACTTC
CASSPLTSGMTYEQYF
>TRBV9|TRBJ1-1|NA|NA
TGTGCCAGCAGCCCGCAGGGTTGGACTGAAGCTTTCTTT
CASSPQGWTEAFF